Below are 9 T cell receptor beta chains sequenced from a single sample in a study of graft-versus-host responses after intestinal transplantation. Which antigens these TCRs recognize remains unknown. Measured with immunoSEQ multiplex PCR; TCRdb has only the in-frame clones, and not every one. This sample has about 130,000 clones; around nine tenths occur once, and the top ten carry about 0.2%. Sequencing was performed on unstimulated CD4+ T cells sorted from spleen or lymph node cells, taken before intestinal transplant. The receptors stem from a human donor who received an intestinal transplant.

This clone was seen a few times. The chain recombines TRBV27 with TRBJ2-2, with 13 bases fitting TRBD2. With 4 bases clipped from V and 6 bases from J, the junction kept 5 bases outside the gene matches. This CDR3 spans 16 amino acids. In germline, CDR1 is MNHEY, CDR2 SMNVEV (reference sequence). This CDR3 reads CASSSGLAGTPGELFF. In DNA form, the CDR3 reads TGTGCCAGCAGTTCGGGACTAGCGGGAACCCCCGGGGAGCTGTTTTTT.

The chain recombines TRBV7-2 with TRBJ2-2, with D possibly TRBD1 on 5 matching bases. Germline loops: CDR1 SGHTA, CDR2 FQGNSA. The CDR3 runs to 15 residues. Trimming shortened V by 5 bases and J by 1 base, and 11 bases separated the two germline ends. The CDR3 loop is CASSLGRENTGELFF. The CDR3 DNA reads TGTGCCAGCAGCCTAGGCAGGGAGAACACCGGGGAGCTGTTTTTT.

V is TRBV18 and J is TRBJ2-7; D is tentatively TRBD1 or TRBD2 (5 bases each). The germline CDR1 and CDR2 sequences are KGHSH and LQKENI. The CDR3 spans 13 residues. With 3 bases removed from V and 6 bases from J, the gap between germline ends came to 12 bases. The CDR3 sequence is CASSPRDGLEQYF. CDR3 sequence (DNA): TGTGCCAGCTCACCTCGGGACGGACTCGAGCAGTACTTC.

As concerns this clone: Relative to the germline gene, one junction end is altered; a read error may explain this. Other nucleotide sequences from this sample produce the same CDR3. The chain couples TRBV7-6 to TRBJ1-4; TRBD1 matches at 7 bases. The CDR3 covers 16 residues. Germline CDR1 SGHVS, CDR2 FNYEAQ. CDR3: CASSPSPGQTNEKLFF. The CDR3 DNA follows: TGCGCCAGCAGCCCTTCTCCGGGACAGACGAATGAAAAACTGTTTTTT.

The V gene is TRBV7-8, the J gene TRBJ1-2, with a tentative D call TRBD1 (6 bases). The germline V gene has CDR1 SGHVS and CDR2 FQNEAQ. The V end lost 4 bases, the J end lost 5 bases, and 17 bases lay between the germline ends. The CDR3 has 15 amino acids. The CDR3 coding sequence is TGTGCCAGCAGCTCCCCGGGGGGCGTAGGGTATGGCTACACCTTC. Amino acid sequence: CASSSPGGVGYGYTF.

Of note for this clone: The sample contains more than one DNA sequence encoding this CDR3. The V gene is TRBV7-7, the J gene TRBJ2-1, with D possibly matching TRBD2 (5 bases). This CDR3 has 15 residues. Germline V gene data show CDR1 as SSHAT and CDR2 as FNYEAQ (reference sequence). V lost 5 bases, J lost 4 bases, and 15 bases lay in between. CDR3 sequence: CASSLGLALYNEQFF. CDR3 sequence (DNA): TGTGCCAGCAGCCTTGGACTGGCGCTATACAATGAGCAGTTCTTC.

The CDR3 spells CASSLYSQGVNYGYTF. The CDR3 DNA follows: TGTGCCAGCAGCTTGTATAGCCAGGGCGTAAACTATGGCTACACCTTC. The chain joins TRBV5-5 to TRBJ1-2, with a weak D call TRBD1 (5 bases). V lost 1 base and J lost 2, with 15 bases in between. The CDR3 loop spans 16 amino acids. In germline, CDR1 is SGHKS, CDR2 YYEKEE (reference sequence).

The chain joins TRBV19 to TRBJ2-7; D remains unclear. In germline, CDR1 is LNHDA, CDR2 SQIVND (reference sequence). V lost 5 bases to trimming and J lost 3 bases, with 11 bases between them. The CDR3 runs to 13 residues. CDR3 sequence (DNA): TGTGCCAGTAGTCCCCGACTGAGCTACGAGCAGTACTTC. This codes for CASSPRLSYEQYF.

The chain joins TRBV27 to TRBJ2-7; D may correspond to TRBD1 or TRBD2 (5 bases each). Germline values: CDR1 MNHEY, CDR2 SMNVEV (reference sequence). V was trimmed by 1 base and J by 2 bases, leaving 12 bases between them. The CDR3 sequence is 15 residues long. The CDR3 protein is CASSLWGSSTYEQYF. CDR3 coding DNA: TGTGCCAGCAGTTTATGGGGGAGTTCCACCTACGAGCAGTACTTC.